The source of this T cell receptor beta chain is a study of T cell responses to AZD1222 COVID-19 vaccine (dated by TCRdb to 2020 to 2023). About the investigation overall: Because spike-specific TCR depth and breadth did not differ between the two schedules, AZD1222 recipients who got a second dose at roughly 4 weeks were pooled with those who got a second dose at roughly 12 weeks. A total of 233 trial participants underwent TCR sequencing, of whom around 200 received two doses of AZD1222 and 26 received two doses of the MenACWY control vaccine. Enrollment into the trials was organized by age into subgroups of 18-55, 56-69 and 70-plus years, and those subgroups contained roughly 140, 27 and 60 TCR-sequenced participants, respectively.

On this clone: Its antigen is currently not known. No much larger clonotype is one base removed from it; base qualities were not supplied.

The CDR3 regions of human TCRbeta chains were subjected to immunosequencing. Regarding the original processing steps: Repertoire TCRs were checked for matches against a reference library of SARS-CoV-2-specific TCRs that had been generated using the MIRA antigen-specificity platform. Breadth was defined as the fraction of unique TCRs that were SARS-CoV-2-associated, and depth was defined as the fraction of total T cells that were SARS-CoV-2-associated. Using the MIRA data, each spike-specific TCR was mapped to the spike region that the TCR reacts to and placed in a CD4 or CD8 class. Log10-transformed breadth and depth values were compared by one-way ANOVA with Sidak's multiple comparisons tests. Here the immuneACCESS table is served through TCRdb, limited to in-frame sequences with V and J called. Missing clones are a known gap in these copies; in checked studies unresolved V genes cover under half, and the rest lacks a known reason. That table supplies the V and J calls and clone size; D and trimming were determined from the DNA. This sample holds roughly 100,000 clones; 90% were observed only once. Jointly, the top ten make up 1% to 1.5% of the sample.

Results and caveats for the whole study, not just this receptor: The 56-69-year group was small, and its depth increase did not reach significance, likely because of low power. Spike-specific TCR breadth and depth rose significantly after two AZD1222 doses compared with day 0 and with MenACWY recipients. Because no samples from the day 14 peak response were available, repertoires could be characterized only after the peak T cell response. Only five or six AZD1222 recipients were SARS-CoV-2 seropositive at baseline, limiting conclusions about previously exposed vaccinees. Vaccine-associated CD4 TCRs spanned the whole spike protein, with dominant responses in regions 160-218 and 743-854. Participants were mostly white British and included more females than males, and it was suggested by the authors that clonal diversity may have been underestimated. Epitopes outside the regions mutated in the B.1.351 and B.1.1.7 variants were reportedly recognized by nearly half of the unique spike-specific TCRs.

The time point label, read with the paper, signifies: baseline before first vaccination. The vaccinee samples were drawn from two UK trials, COV001 and COV002, one of which was a single-blind randomized controlled phase 2/3 trial testing AZD1222 (ChAdOx1 nCoV-19) in healthy adults. For TCRbeta chain sequencing, PBMC samples from trial participants were taken at day 0 and at day 28 after the second dose. The germline V gene yields SGHDT for CDR1 and YYEEEE for CDR2. From its cysteine to its phenylalanine, the CDR3 spans 15 amino acids. The CDR3 DNA has 45 bases and is translated from base 1. Clipping removes 4 bases from V and 8 bases from J, with 14 as the unmatched junction base count.

The V gene is TRBV5-6 and the J gene is TRBJ1-2; 7 central bases correspond to TRBD1. Sequenced here: peripheral blood, sampled on day 0 of AZD1222 vaccination. The TCR was taken from an adult in good health. At the DNA level, the sequence is TGTGCCAGCAGCCTCCGGGACAGACAGATGCAAGGCTACACCTTC. Its protein product is CASSLRDRQMQGYTF.